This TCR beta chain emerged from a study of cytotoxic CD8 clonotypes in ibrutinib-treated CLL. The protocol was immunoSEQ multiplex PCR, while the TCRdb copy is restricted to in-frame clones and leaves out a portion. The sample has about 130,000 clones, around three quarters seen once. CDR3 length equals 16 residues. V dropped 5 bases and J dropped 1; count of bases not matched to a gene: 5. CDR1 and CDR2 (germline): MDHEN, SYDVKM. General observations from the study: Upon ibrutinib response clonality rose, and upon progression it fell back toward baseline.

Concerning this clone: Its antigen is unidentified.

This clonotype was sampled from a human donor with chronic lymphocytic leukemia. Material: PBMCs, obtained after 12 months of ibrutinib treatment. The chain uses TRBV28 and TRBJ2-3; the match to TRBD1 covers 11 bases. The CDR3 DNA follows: TGTGCCAGCAGTCCCGGACAGGGGGCGGGCACAGATACGCAGTATTTT. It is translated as CASSPGQGAGTDTQYF.